This TCR beta chain was captured in a study of blood T cell repertoires in COVID-19. For the study at large: The origin of the acute and convalescent COVID-19 samples was the United States, Italy and Spain. From T cells, B-cell-depleted T cells, or PBMCs came the material, which was cDNA or gDNA.

This clone was seen only a few times. In the authors' workflow: Amplified reference gene primers provided the basis for estimating nucleated cell counts. Some clones are missing from TCRdb's copy, which holds only in-frame ones; the method was immunoSEQ multiplex PCR. V and J calls and clone size are given by that table; D and trimming were obtained from the DNA. The repertoire holds some 140,000 clones, with roughly 85% as singletons. Germline CDR1 and CDR2: DFQATT and SNEGSKA (reference sequence). Trimming removed 3 bases at V and 1 base at J, with 10 bases between. This CDR3 has 15 residues. The material sequenced was peripheral blood. The receptor was isolated from a man aged 55 to 70 with acute or convalescent COVID-19. The rearrangement joins TRBV20-1 to TRBJ1-6; D unresolved. The CDR3 DNA sequence: TGCAGTGCTAGTTTTGCGGTATCCTATAATTCACCCCTCCACTTT. This codes for CSASFAVSYNSPLHF.